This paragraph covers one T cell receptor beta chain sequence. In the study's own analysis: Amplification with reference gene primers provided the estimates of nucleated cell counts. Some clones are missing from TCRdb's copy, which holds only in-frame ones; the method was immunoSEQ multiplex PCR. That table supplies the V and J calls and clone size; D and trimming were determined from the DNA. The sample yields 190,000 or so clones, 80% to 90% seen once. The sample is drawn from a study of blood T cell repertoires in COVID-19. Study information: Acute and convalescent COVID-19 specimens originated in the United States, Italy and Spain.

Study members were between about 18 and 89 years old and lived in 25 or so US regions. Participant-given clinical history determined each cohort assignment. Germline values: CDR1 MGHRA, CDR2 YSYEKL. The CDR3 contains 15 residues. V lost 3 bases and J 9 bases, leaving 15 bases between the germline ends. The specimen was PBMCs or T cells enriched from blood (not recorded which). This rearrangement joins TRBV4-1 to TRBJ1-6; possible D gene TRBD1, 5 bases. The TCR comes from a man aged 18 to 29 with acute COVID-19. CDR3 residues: CASSQSEGQSSPLHF. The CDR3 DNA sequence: TGCGCCAGCAGCCAGTCGGAGGGGCAGTCTTCACCCCTCCACTTT.